The 24 T cell receptor beta chains below all came from one sample that was sequenced in a study of cytomegalovirus exposure and HLA in healthy donors. With 60 Vbeta and 13 Jbeta primers, the PCR was carried out. The repertoire was sequenced with immunoSEQ multiplex PCR; TCRdb's copy has only in-frame clones and lacks some. The sample lists fewer than 250,000 clones, 75% to 80% seen once, with 1.5% to 2% in the top ten. Sequenced: PBMCs. The receptors originated from a man aged 18 to 30 in good health and CMV-seronegative.

The rearrangement joins TRBV2 to TRBJ2-2; 12 bases fit TRBD2. The CDR3 consists of 15 residues. Looked up from germline, CDR1 is SNHLY and CDR2 is FYNNEI. The ends lost 7 bases at V and 3 bases at J; junction bases unmatched: 3. In DNA, the CDR3 is TGTGCCAGCACCCGACTAGCGGGGGACACCGGGGAGCTGTTTTTT. Amino acids: CASTRLAGDTGELFF.

In DNA form, the CDR3 reads TGTGCCAGCAGTTCCGATGGGACAGGGGTTTGGGGCTACACCTTC. It translates to CASSSDGTGVWGYTF. This chain links TRBV6-5 with TRBJ1-2; 10 nucleotides align to TRBD1. From germline, CDR1 is MNHEY and CDR2 SVGAGI. The CDR3 contains 15 residues. After removal of 4 bases from V and 8 bases from J, the junction contained 10 bases not matched to a gene.

J is TRBJ2-1 and V is TRBV14, with 7 positions matching TRBD2. Germline trimming cut 1 base from V and 4 bases from J; bases unmatched to any gene: 7. The germline gives CDR1 SGHDN, CDR2 FVKESK. This CDR3 contains 16 residues. CDR3 nucleotide sequence: TGTGCCAGCAGCCAAGTTGTCACTAGCGTTTACAATGAGCAGTTCTTC. Translated: CASSQVVTSVYNEQFF.

CDR3 region: CATKRAGGNEQFF. The CDR3 DNA sequence: TGTGCCACCAAGAGGGCCGGAGGAAATGAGCAGTTCTTC. The V gene is TRBV19, the J gene TRBJ2-1; D perhaps matches TRBD2 (5 bases). The V and J ends lost 10 bases and 7 bases respectively, with 17 bases between them. The germline CDR1 and CDR2 sequences are LNHDA and SQIVND (reference sequence). The CDR3 consists of 13 residues.

This rearrangement joins TRBV2 to TRBJ2-7, with a tentative D call TRBD1 (6 bases). Trimming took 6 bases from V and 0 from J, leaving 15 bases between them. The CDR3 is 15 amino acids. Germline V gene data show CDR1 as SNHLY and CDR2 as FYNNEI. In DNA, the CDR3 is TGTGCCAGCAGCCCCACAGGGACGAGCTCCTACGAGCAGTACTTC. The encoded protein is CASSPTGTSSYEQYF.

V is TRBV28 and J is TRBJ1-6; D gene unclear. Per germline, CDR1 MDHEN and CDR2 SYDVKM. Deletions cut 1 base from V and 8 bases from J, with 9 bases between. This CDR3 contains 14 residues. CDR3 nucleotide sequence: TGTGCCAGCAGTTTATTCCAGGCTGATTCACCCCTCCACTTT. Encoded protein: CASSLFQADSPLHF.

The genes are TRBV5-6 and TRBJ2-3; TRBD1 matches at 12 bases. J lost 4 bases, V lost 3 bases, and 3 bases had no gene match. The V gene's germline CDR1 is SGHDT and CDR2 YYEEEE. The CDR3 loop spans 15 amino acids. The CDR3 DNA reads as TGTGCCAGCAGCTACGGGACAGGGGGCCCAGATACGCAGTATTTT. This sequence encodes CASSYGTGGPDTQYF.

The chain carries TRBV19 and TRBJ1-5, with 8 bases that match TRBD1. CDR3 length equals 15 residues. Germline trimming cut 6 bases from V and 1 base from J; bases unmatched to any gene: 5. CDR1 is LNHDA and CDR2 is SQIVND in the germline V gene (reference sequence). The CDR3, as DNA: TGTGCCAGTAGATCACAGGGGGTAAGCAATCAGCCCCAGCATTTT. Encoded protein: CASRSQGVSNQPQHF.

The V call is TRBV12-2, the J call TRBJ1-4; TRBD1 is the table's D call, not checked against the DNA. TRBV12-2 is given as a pseudogene. This CDR3 region has 19 residues. The CDR3 is CASRLAPGQDRIDNEKLFF. The CDR3 DNA sequence: TGTGCAAGTCGCTTAGCCCCGGGACAGGACCGAATTGATAATGAAAAACTGTTTTTT.

The chain is built from TRBV5-1 and TRBJ2-5, with TRBD1 matching 9 bases. Judging by the DNA end, TRBJ2-7 fits better; the J call may be wrong. This CDR3 has 14 amino acids. Germline lookup yields CDR1 SGHRS and CDR2 YFSETQ. The chain's CDR3 is CASRLTGGRDEQYF. The CDR3 coding sequence is TGCGCCAGCAGATTGACAGGGGGTAGGGACGAGCAGTACTTC.

Here the CDR3 reads CASSLSLRDNGNQPQHF. The DNA for the CDR3 is TGTGCCAGCAGCTTATCTCTCCGGGATAACGGCAATCAGCCCCAGCATTTT. The rearrangement joins TRBV5-6 to TRBJ1-5, with D unclear. This CDR3 contains 17 residues. Looked up from germline, CDR1 is SGHDT and CDR2 is YYEEEE. Trimming removed 2 bases from V and 2 bases from J, with 17 bases in between.

This clone was seen a single time. This chain connects TRBV28 to TRBJ1-2; 7 bases line up with TRBD1. The V segment lost 4 bases and the J segment 2 bases; nucleotides outside the gene matches: 10. The CDR3 contains 16 residues. Germline CDR1 MDHEN, CDR2 SYDVKM. CDR3 bases: TGTGCCAGCAGTTCACTCCACGGGACAGAGAACTATGGCTACACCTTC. It codes for CASSSLHGTENYGYTF.

This clone showed up just a few times. The chain links TRBV29-1 to TRBJ2-1; 7 nucleotides match TRBD2. The CDR3 is 14 amino acids. V was pared by 5 bases and J by 0 bases, with 4 bases of the junction left unmatched. CDR1 SQVTM and CDR2 ANQGSEA come from the germline V gene. CDR3 in amino acids: CSVSSSGSYNEQFF. CDR3 DNA: TGCAGCGTTAGCTCTAGCGGCTCCTACAATGAGCAGTTCTTC.

The V call is TRBV7-2, the J call TRBJ1-2, with D hard to call. The CDR3 runs 14 residues. Per the germline V gene, CDR1 is SGHTA and CDR2 is FQGNSA. Deletions cut 7 bases from V and 1 base from J, with 13 bases between. This CDR3 is CASKEGASNYGYTF. The CDR3 DNA reads as TGTGCCAGCAAGGAGGGTGCGAGTAACTATGGCTACACCTTC.

This chain uses TRBV5-4 with TRBJ2-1; 11 nucleotides agree with TRBD2. The CDR3 covers 16 residues. The germline V gene encodes CDR1 SGHNT and CDR2 YYREEE (reference sequence). Trimming removed 4 bases from V and 4 bases from J; junction bases left unmatched: 7. The CDR3 DNA sequence: TGTGCCAGCAGCGCCTCGGGACTAGCGGCGTACAATGAGCAGTTCTTC. Translated: CASSASGLAAYNEQFF.

The chain recombines TRBV7-3 with TRBJ2-3; tentative D call: TRBD1 (6 bases). The V end was cut by 1 base, the J end by 4 bases, with 9 bases between. CDR1 and CDR2 from the germline V gene are SGHTA and FQGTGA. This CDR3 comprises 14 residues. CDR3 in amino acids: CASSLNQGSDTQYF. The DNA for the CDR3 is TGTGCCAGCAGCTTAAATCAGGGGTCAGATACGCAGTATTTT.

The gene calls are TRBV9 and TRBJ2-3; D perhaps matches TRBD2 (5 bases). Germline CDR1 is SGDLS and CDR2 is YYNGEE. V lost 4 bases to trimming and J lost 1 base, with 10 bases between them. The CDR3 is 14 amino acids. CDR3 in DNA: TGTGCCAGCAGCCTCTGGGGAGGCACAGATACGCAGTATTTT. This encodes CASSLWGGTDTQYF.

The V and J genes are TRBV19 and TRBJ1-1, with 8 bases lining up with TRBD1. Germline assignment: CDR1 LNHDA and CDR2 SQIVND (reference sequence). V was clipped by 3 bases and J by 4 bases; unmatched bases: 7. CDR3 length equals 15 residues. DNA of the CDR3: TGTGCCAGTAGTATTCTCCAGGACAGGGCCACTGAAGCTTTCTTT. Its protein is CASSILQDRATEAFF.

This clone was counted only a few times. This chain uses TRBV19 with TRBJ2-3, with no clear D. CDR1 and CDR2 from the germline V gene are LNHDA and SQIVND (reference sequence). V dropped 6 bases and J dropped 5 bases, with 9 bases sitting between them. This CDR3 spans 12 amino acids. Here the CDR3 DNA reads TGTGCCAGTAGCCCTTCGGGAGATACGCAGTATTTT. Its translation is CASSPSGDTQYF.

This clone appeared a few times. The chain recombines TRBV19 with TRBJ2-3, with a possible D match to TRBD1 (7 bases). Deletions cut 1 base from V and 8 bases from J, with 16 bases between. Germline V CDR1 and CDR2: LNHDA, SQIVND (reference sequence). The CDR3 covers 15 residues. The CDR3 spells CASSIGGTEGGTQYF. CDR3 bases: TGTGCCAGTAGTATAGGCGGGACAGAGGGAGGTACGCAGTATTTT. Full variable domain (missing parts from reference TRBV19 and TRBJ2-3): DGGITQSPKYLFRKEGQNVTLSCEQNLNHDAMYWYRQDPGQGLRLIYYSQIVNDFQKGDIAEGYSVSREKKESFPLTVTSAQKNPTAFYLCASSIGGTEGGTQYFGPGTRLTVL.

The chain combines TRBV4-3 with TRBJ1-1; D gene ambiguous. The CDR3 has 12 residues. Germline V CDR1 and CDR2: LGHNA, YSLEER. Trimming stripped 8 bases from V and 1 base from J, with 8 bases between. The chain's CDR3 is CASARGNTEAFF. CDR3 bases: TGCGCCAGCGCGCGGGGGAACACTGAAGCTTTCTTT.

The rearrangement joins TRBV7-9 to TRBJ1-6, with D possibly matching TRBD1 (5 bases). The germline V gene encodes CDR1 SEHNR and CDR2 FQNEAQ (reference sequence). CDR3 length equals 14 residues. V gave up 5 bases and J gave up 7 bases, with 12 bases separating them. CDR3 DNA: TGTGCCAGCAGCCCCCCGGGGGGGAATTCACCCCTCCACTTT. Encoded protein: CASSPPGGNSPLHF.

The chain is built from TRBV7-8 and TRBJ2-7; D perhaps matches TRBD2 (5 bases). Trimming removed 3 bases from V and 2 bases from J, with 5 bases in between. The CDR3 extends over 12 amino acids. Germline-derived CDR1 and CDR2 are SGHVS and FQNEAQ. Here the CDR3 reads CASSLRAYEQYF. CDR3 nucleotides: TGTGCCAGCAGCTTGAGGGCCTACGAGCAGTACTTC.

V is TRBV9 and J is TRBJ1-6, with 7 bases matching TRBD1. The germline V gene encodes CDR1 SGDLS and CDR2 YYNGEE. Trimming at V came to 3 bases and at J to 6 bases, leaving 9 bases not matched to a gene. The CDR3 is 16 residues long. Written as DNA, the CDR3 is TGTGCCAGCAGCGCTAAGGACAGGACTACTAATTCACCCCTCCACTTT. Translated, it gives CASSAKDRTTNSPLHF. The full variable domain, rest sourced from reference TRBV9 and TRBJ1-6, is DSGVTQTPKHLITATGQRVTLRCSPRSGDLSVYWYQQSLDQGLQFLIQYYNGEERAKGNILERFSAQQFPDLHSELNLSSLELGDSALYFCASSAKDRTTNSPLHFGNGTRLTVT.